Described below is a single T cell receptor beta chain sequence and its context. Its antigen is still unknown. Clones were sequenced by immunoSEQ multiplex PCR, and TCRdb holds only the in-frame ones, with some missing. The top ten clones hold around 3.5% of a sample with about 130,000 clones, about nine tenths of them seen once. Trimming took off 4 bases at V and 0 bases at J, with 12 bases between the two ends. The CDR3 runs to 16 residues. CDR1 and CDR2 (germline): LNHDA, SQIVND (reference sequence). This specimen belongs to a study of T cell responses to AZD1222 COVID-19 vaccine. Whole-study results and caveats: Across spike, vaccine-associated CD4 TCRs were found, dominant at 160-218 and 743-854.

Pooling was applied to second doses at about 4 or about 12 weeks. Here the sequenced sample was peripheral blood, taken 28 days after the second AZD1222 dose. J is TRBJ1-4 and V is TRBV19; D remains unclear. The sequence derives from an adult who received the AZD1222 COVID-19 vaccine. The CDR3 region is CASSRKTHATNEKLFF. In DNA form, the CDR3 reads TGTGCCAGTAGTAGAAAGACCCATGCAACTAATGAAAAACTGTTTTTT.